This T cell receptor (beta chain) was retrieved from a study of OX40 agonist ivuxolimab in advanced cancers. Study as a whole: Dose-escalation patients were diagnosed with hepatocellular carcinoma, melanoma, renal cell cancer or head and neck cancer. Whole-study findings and limits: Low normalized T-cell clonal expansion was additionally recorded for some nonresponders.

Remarks on this clone: The antigen remains unidentified.

The CDR3 has 19 residues. Looked up from germline, CDR1 is SGHVS and CDR2 is FQNEAQ. Trimming removed 1 base from V and 0 bases from J; junction bases left unmatched: 12. Measured with immunoSEQ multiplex PCR; TCRdb has only the in-frame clones, and not every one. The profile shows around 50,000 clones, 94% of them singletons. Sequenced material: CD4+ or CD8+ T cells sorted from blood, taken in a trial of the OX40 agonist ivuxolimab. The chain joins TRBV7-8 to TRBJ2-4, with 7 bases lining up with TRBD2. This receptor was obtained from an adult with an advanced solid tumor such as melanoma, head and neck, liver or kidney cancer. CDR3 region: CASSLGTGGLFLAKNIQYF. In DNA, the CDR3 is TGTGCCAGCAGCTTAGGCACGGGAGGACTGTTCTTAGCCAAAAACATTCAGTACTTC.